Following are 27 T cell receptor beta chains from one sample sequenced in a study of blood T cell repertoires in COVID-19 (dated by TCRdb to 2019 to 2021). Libraries were made using the immunoSEQ multiplex PCR assay. The table was pulled from immuneACCESS by TCRdb, which kept in-frame rearrangements only. Such tables lose some clones; where checked, under half of the loss comes from unresolved V genes, and the rest has no known cause. Within this sample are 200,000 or so clones, with 60% to 85% of them counted one time only. The ten top clones hold 17% of the sample. Specimen: peripheral blood. The receptors were gathered from a man aged 60 to 75 with active or convalescent COVID-19.

The chain combines TRBV29-1 with TRBJ2-1; 7 nucleotides match TRBD2. The germline V gene encodes CDR1 SQVTM and CDR2 ANQGSEA. V lost 6 bases and J lost 9; bases outside the gene matches: 14. The CDR3 totals 14 residues. CDR3: CSVSLAGDGSEQFF. In nucleotides, the CDR3 is TGCAGCGTGAGTCTTGCGGGAGATGGGAGTGAGCAGTTCTTC.

This clone has just one count. The rearrangement joins TRBV11-3 to TRBJ2-7; 11 bases agree with TRBD2. Trimming cost V 1 base and J 6 bases; bases outside gene matches: 2. Germline CDR1 reads SGHNT; CDR2 reads YENEEA. This CDR3 comprises 14 residues. CDR3 region: CASSLGLAGSEQYF. The CDR3 nucleotides are TGTGCCAGCAGCTTAGGACTAGCGGGAAGCGAGCAGTACTTC.

This rearrangement joins TRBV3-1 (or the pseudogene TRBV3-2) to TRBJ2-3; 8 bases line up with TRBD1. J lost 3 bases, V lost 4 bases, and 6 bases had no gene match. This CDR3 is built from 15 residues. Germline lookup yields CDR1 LGHDT and CDR2 YNNKEL (reference sequence). The CDR3 spells CASSRRGQWTDTQYF. DNA for the CDR3: TGTGCCAGCAGCCGCAGGGGGCAGTGGACAGATACGCAGTATTTT.

The V and J genes are TRBV12-5 and TRBJ2-7, with 7 bases identical to TRBD2. The CDR3 has 19 residues. Germline V gene sequence: CDR1 LGHNT, CDR2 FRNRAP. Trimming at V came to 4 bases and at J to 0 bases, leaving 18 bases not matched to a gene. The CDR3 sequence is CASGSSPPKLATGSYEQYF. CDR3 coding DNA: TGTGCTAGTGGTTCCTCGCCGCCAAAACTAGCGACGGGCTCCTACGAGCAGTACTTC. The whole variable domain, filled in from reference TRBV12-5 and TRBJ2-7, reads DARVTQTPRHKVTEMGQEVTMRCQPILGHNTVFWYRQTMMQGLELLAYFRNRAPLDDSGMPKDRFSAEMPDATLATLKIQPSEPRDSAVYFCASGSSPPKLATGSYEQYFGPGTRLTVT.

This clone was picked up one time. The genes are TRBV18 and TRBJ1-1; D gene unclear. Germline-derived CDR1 and CDR2 are KGHSH and LQKENI. The CDR3 is 14 amino acids. Trimming stripped 0 bases from V and 1 base from J, with 6 bases between. CDR3 protein: CASSPPGRNTEAFF. CDR3 DNA: TGTGCCAGCTCACCACCGGGCAGGAACACTGAAGCTTTCTTT.

The genes are TRBV7-2 and TRBJ2-3; D is unclear. Germline V gives CDR1 SGHTA, CDR2 FQGNSA. This CDR3 is 14 amino acids long. V dropped 2 bases and J dropped 0 bases, with 6 bases sitting between them. Here the CDR3 DNA reads TGTGCCAGCAGCTTAAAGACTAGCACAGATACGCAGTATTTT. Translated, it gives CASSLKTSTDTQYF.

The chain combines TRBV24-1 with TRBJ1-1, with 11 bases identical to TRBD1. J lost 5 bases, V lost 3 bases, and 4 bases had no gene match. This CDR3 spans 15 amino acids. Germline-derived CDR1 and CDR2 are KGHDR and SFDVKD. The CDR3 protein is CATSDPGQGGTEAFF. Here the CDR3 DNA reads TGTGCCACCAGTGATCCGGGACAGGGGGGGACTGAAGCTTTCTTT.

The CDR3 DNA reads TGTGCCAGCTCACCCGCAGGGGCGGGTAACTACGAGCAGTACTTC. Its translation: CASSPAGAGNYEQYF. The J gene is TRBJ2-7, the V gene TRBV18, with D maybe TRBD1 (6 bases). The germline V gene has CDR1 KGHSH and CDR2 LQKENI. The CDR3 contains 15 residues. V shed 3 bases and J shed 3 bases, with 15 bases lying between them.

The chain uses TRBV2 and TRBJ2-6; TRBD1 is a possible D gene (7 bases). The CDR3 has 19 residues. The V end was cut by 6 bases, the J end by 0 bases, with 21 bases between. Looked up from germline, CDR1 is SNHLY and CDR2 is FYNNEI. The CDR3 reads CASSPGEGRGDSGANVLTF. CDR3 bases: TGTGCCAGCAGCCCGGGGGAAGGCAGGGGGGACTCTGGGGCCAACGTCCTGACTTTC.

This sequence joins TRBV12-3 or TRBV12-4 and TRBJ1-5; D call uncertain. This CDR3 is 13 amino acids long. Trimming removed 6 bases at V and 1 base at J, with 7 bases between. This chain's CDR3 is CASRGGSNQPQHF. Written as DNA, the CDR3 is TGTGCCAGCAGGGGAGGGAGCAATCAGCCCCAGCATTTT.

CDR3 in DNA: TGTGCCAGCAGCATCACCGGGACAGGGGGCACCGGGGAGCTGTTTTTT. Translating gives CASSITGTGGTGELFF. The J gene is TRBJ2-2, the V gene TRBV7-3, with TRBD1 identical over 11 bases. This CDR3 contains 16 residues. The germline V gene has CDR1 SGHTA and CDR2 FQGTGA. The J segment lost 4 bases and the V segment lost 5 bases, leaving 6 bases of the junction unmatched.

J is TRBJ2-2 and V is TRBV3-1 (or the pseudogene TRBV3-2); 7 nucleotides agree with TRBD2. Trimming cost V 1 base and J 3 bases; bases outside gene matches: 5. CDR1 and CDR2 from the germline V gene are LGHDT and YNNKEL (reference sequence). The CDR3 extends over 16 amino acids. The CDR3 region has the DNA TGTGCCAGCAGCCAAGGAGGGGCGGGGGACACCGGGGAGCTGTTTTTT. This gives the protein CASSQGGAGDTGELFF.

V usage is TRBV27 and J usage is TRBJ2-7; D is perhaps TRBD1 (5 bases). The CDR3 extends over 15 amino acids. From germline, CDR1 is MNHEY and CDR2 SMNVEV (reference sequence). V gave up 5 bases and J gave up 3 bases, with 17 bases separating them. As DNA, the CDR3 is TGTGCCAGCAGTCAAAGGCCAGGGTTGGGCTACGAGCAGTACTTC. Protein product: CASSQRPGLGYEQYF.

The chain employs TRBV24-1 and TRBJ1-2, with D possibly being TRBD1 (6 bases). V was cut by 2 bases and J by 8 bases, with 14 bases left in between. The CDR3 is made up of 14 amino acids. Germline CDR1 KGHDR, CDR2 SFDVKD. CDR3 sequence: CATSDSDRPRGYTF. CDR3 DNA: TGTGCCACCAGTGATTCTGACAGGCCTAGGGGCTACACCTTC.

The rearrangement joins TRBV19 to TRBJ2-1; 11 positions match TRBD2. CDR3 length: 15 residues. Per the germline V gene, CDR1 is LNHDA and CDR2 is SQIVND (reference sequence). J lost 3 bases, V lost 4 bases, and 2 bases had no gene match. The CDR3 nucleotides are TGTGCCAGTAGTACCGGGACTAGCGGCTACAATGAGCAGTTCTTC. Residues: CASSTGTSGYNEQFF.

This chain links TRBV5-1 with TRBJ2-1; D is perhaps TRBD2 (6 bases). CDR1 SGHRS and CDR2 YFSETQ come from the germline V gene. The CDR3 spans 12 residues. Trimming left V 5 bases short and J 6 bases short, with 9 bases between. Here the CDR3 DNA reads TGCGCCAGCAGAGGTAGCGGCAATGAGCAGTTCTTC. Translation: CASRGSGNEQFF.

V and J are TRBV2 and TRBJ2-1; weak D call: TRBD2 (7 bases). Germline V gene lookup returns CDR1 SNHLY and CDR2 FYNNEI. The CDR3 loop spans 16 amino acids. Trimming removed 6 bases from V and 3 bases from J, with 18 bases in between. The CDR3 sequence: CASSKEGGGNYNEQFF. The CDR3 DNA reads as TGTGCCAGCAGCAAGGAAGGGGGAGGGAACTACAATGAGCAGTTCTTC. The entire variable domain, with the rest obtained from reference TRBV2 and TRBJ2-1, is as follows: EPEVTQTPSHQVTQMGQEVILRCVPISNHLYFYWYRQILGQKVEFLVSFYNNEISEKSEIFDDQFSVERPDGSNFTLKIRSTKLEDSAMYFCASSKEGGGNYNEQFFGPGTRLTVL.

The V call is TRBV5-1, the J call TRBJ2-2; D might be TRBD2 (7 bases). V lost 0 bases and J lost 16, with 16 bases in between. The CDR3 is 13 residues long. Germline assignment: CDR1 SGHRS and CDR2 YFSETQ. DNA for the CDR3: TGCGCCAGCAGCTTGGACGCGGGGGCGGATCCGTTTTTT. It codes for CASSLDAGADPFF.

This chain uses TRBV27 with TRBJ1-5; 7 nucleotides align to TRBD1. V lost 2 bases and J lost 6; bases outside the gene matches: 4. Germline V gene data show CDR1 as MNHEY and CDR2 as SMNVEV (reference sequence). The length of the CDR3 is 14 residues. The CDR3 spells CASSLEQGFQPQHF. The DNA of the CDR3 is TGTGCCAGCAGTTTAGAACAGGGGTTTCAGCCCCAGCATTTT.

J is TRBJ2-5 and V is TRBV19; weak D call: TRBD2 (6 bases). Germline CDR1 is LNHDA and CDR2 is SQIVND (reference sequence). There are 15 residues in the CDR3. Between the trimmed V and J ends, which lost 7 bases and 2 bases, there was a span of 17 bases. This CDR3 is CASTRGVAAQETQYF. CDR3 DNA sequence: TGTGCCAGTACCAGAGGAGTAGCGGCACAAGAGACCCAGTACTTC.

The V call is TRBV27, the J call TRBJ1-1; the D gene is possibly TRBD1 (6 bases). With 1 base removed from V and 0 bases from J, the gap between germline ends came to 15 bases. The CDR3 sequence is 17 residues long. Germline lookup yields CDR1 MNHEY and CDR2 SMNVEV (reference sequence). The CDR3 here is CASSLYASSGVNTEAFF. The CDR3 region has the DNA TGTGCCAGCAGTTTATACGCGTCGTCAGGGGTGAACACTGAAGCTTTCTTT.

Written as DNA, the CDR3 is TGTGCCAGCAGCTCCCCGACAGGGGGCTACGAGCAGTACTTC. Its protein is CASSSPTGGYEQYF. The chain links TRBV5-4 to TRBJ2-7, with TRBD1 matching 9 bases. With V trimmed by 3 bases and J by 3 bases, 4 bases remained unmatched. The CDR3 length is 14 residues. Germline V CDR1 and CDR2: SGHNT, YYREEE (reference sequence).

The chain uses TRBV6-5 and TRBJ2-1, with D possibly TRBD2 on 6 matching bases. Germline V lookup: CDR1 MNHEY, CDR2 SVGAGI. The CDR3 extends over 13 amino acids. V lost 5 bases and J lost 6, with 11 bases in between. The CDR3 bases are TGTGCCAGCAGTACGGGACTCGTCAATGAGCAGTTCTTC. Its translation: CASSTGLVNEQFF.

This chain connects TRBV4-1 to TRBJ1-4, with TRBD1 matching over 8 bases. The CDR3 contains 15 residues. Germline values: CDR1 MGHRA, CDR2 YSYEKL. V lost 3 bases and J lost 10; bases outside the gene matches: 10. The CDR3 bases are TGCGCCAGCAGCCAGGAGACAGGGGTCTTGGGAAAACTGTTTTTT. As protein: CASSQETGVLGKLFF.

CDR3 loop: CATSRGLAGDTQYF. Here the CDR3 DNA reads TGTGCCACCAGCAGAGGACTAGCGGGAGATACGCAGTATTTT. The rearrangement links TRBV15 to TRBJ2-3, with TRBD2 matching 10 bases. Trimming took 1 base from V and 5 from J; bases not matched to a gene: 0. The CDR3 extends over 14 amino acids. Looked up from germline, CDR1 is LNHNV and CDR2 is YYDKDF (reference sequence).

The V and J genes are TRBV2 and TRBJ2-2, with unresolved D. Per the germline V gene, CDR1 is SNHLY and CDR2 is FYNNEI. V lost 0 bases and J 0 bases, leaving 8 bases between the germline ends. The CDR3 is 16 amino acids. In DNA form, the CDR3 reads TGTGCCAGCAGTGAAGCGGCGGCTACGAACACCGGGGAGCTGTTTTTT. Encoded protein: CASSEAAATNTGELFF. The complete variable domain, with remaining parts taken from reference TRBV2 and TRBJ2-2, reads EPEVTQTPSHQVTQMGQEVILRCVPISNHLYFYWYRQILGQKVEFLVSFYNNEISEKSEIFDDQFSVERPDGSNFTLKIRSTKLEDSAMYFCASSEAAATNTGELFFGEGSRLTVL.

The chain combines TRBV28 with TRBJ1-6, with TRBD1 matching 10 bases. The CDR3 runs to 15 residues. V lost 6 bases, J lost 5 bases, and 4 bases stayed unmatched. Germline CDR1 reads MDHEN; CDR2 reads SYDVKM. The CDR3 bases are TGTGCCAGCAGAGGACAGGGGGGAAATAATTCACCCCTCCACTTT. Amino acid sequence: CASRGQGGNNSPLHF.